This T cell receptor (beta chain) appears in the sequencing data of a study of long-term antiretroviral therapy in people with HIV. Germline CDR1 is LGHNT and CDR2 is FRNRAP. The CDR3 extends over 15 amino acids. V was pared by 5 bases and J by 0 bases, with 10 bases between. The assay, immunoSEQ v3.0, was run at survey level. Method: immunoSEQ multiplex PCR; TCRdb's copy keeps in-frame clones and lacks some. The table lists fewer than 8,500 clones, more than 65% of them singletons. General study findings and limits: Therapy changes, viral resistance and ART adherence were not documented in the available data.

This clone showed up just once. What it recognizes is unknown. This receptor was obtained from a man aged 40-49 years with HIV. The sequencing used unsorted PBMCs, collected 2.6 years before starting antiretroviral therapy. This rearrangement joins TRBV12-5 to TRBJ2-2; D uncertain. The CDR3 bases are TGTGCTAGTGGTCTGGGCGGACCGAACACCGGGGAGCTGTTTTTT. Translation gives CASGLGGPNTGELFF.